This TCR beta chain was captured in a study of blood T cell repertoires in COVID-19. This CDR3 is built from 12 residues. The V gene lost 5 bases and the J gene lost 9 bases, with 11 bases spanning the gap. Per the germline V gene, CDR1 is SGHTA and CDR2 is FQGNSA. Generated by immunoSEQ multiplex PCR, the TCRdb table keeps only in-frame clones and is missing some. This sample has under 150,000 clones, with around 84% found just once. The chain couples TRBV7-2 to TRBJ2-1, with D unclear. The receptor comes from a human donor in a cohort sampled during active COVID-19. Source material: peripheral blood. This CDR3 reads CASSLSRREQFF. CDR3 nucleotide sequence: TGTGCCAGCAGCCTCTCGAGGCGTGAGCAGTTCTTC.